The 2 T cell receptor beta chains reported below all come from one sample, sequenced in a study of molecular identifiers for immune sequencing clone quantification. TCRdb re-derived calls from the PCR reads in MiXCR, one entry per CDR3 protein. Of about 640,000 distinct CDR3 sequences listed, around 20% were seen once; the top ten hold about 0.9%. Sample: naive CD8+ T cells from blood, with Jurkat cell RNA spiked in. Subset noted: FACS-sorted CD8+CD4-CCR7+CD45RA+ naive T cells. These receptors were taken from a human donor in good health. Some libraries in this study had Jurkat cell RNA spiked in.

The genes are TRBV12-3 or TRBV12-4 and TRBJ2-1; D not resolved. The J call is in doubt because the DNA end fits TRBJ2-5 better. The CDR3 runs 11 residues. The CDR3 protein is CASSRLETQYF. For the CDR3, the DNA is TGTGCCAGCAGCCGACTTGAGACCCAGTACTTC.

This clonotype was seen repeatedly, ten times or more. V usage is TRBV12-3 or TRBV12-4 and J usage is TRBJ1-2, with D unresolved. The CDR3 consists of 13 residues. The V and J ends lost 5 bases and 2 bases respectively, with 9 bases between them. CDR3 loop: CASSPRGNYGYTF. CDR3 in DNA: TGTGCCAGCAGTCCCCGCGGGAACTATGGCTACACCTTC.